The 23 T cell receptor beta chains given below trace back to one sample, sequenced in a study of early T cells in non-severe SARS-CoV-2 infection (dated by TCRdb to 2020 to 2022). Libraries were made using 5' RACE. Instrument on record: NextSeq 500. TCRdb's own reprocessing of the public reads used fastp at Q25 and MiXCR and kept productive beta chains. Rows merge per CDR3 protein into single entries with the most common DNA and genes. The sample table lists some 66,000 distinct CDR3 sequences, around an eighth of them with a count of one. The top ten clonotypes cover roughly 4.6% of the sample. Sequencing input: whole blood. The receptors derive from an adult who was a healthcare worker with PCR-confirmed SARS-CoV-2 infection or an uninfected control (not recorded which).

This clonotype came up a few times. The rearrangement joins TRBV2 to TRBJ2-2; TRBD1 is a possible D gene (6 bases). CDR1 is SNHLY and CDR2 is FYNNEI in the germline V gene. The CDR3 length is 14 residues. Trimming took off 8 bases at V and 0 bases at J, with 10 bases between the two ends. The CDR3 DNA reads TGTGCCAGCCGGCAGGGGTCGAACACCGGGGAGCTGTTTTTT. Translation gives CASRQGSNTGELFF.

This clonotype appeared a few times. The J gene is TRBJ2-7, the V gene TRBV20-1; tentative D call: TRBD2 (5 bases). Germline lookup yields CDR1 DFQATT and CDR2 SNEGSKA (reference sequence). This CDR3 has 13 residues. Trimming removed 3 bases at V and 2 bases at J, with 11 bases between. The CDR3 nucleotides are TGCAGTGCTAGCGGGATGGGGACCTACGAGCAGTACTTC. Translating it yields CSASGMGTYEQYF.

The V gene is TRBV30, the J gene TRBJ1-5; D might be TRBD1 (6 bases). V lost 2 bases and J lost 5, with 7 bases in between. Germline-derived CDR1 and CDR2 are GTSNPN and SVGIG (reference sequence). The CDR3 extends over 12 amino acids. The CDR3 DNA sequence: TGTGCCTGGAGTAGGGGGGATCAGCCCCAGCATTTT. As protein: CAWSRGDQPQHF.

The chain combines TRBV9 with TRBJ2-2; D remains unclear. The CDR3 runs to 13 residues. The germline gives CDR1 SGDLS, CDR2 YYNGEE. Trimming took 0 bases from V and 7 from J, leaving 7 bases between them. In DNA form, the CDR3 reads TGTGCCAGCAGCGTAGGTGATTTCGGGGAGCTGTTTTTT. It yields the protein CASSVGDFGELFF. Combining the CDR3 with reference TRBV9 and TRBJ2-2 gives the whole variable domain DSGVTQTPKHLITATGQRVTLRCSPRSGDLSVYWYQQSLDQGLQFLIQYYNGEERAKGNILERFSAQQFPDLHSELNLSSLELGDSALYFCASSVGDFGELFFGEGSRLTVL.

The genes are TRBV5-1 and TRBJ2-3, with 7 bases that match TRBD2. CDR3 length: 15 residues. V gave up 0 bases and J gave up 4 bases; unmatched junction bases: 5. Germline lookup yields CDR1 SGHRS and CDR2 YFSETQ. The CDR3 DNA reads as TGCGCCAGCAGCTTGGTCGGACTAGAGTCAGATACGCAGTATTTT. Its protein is CASSLVGLESDTQYF.

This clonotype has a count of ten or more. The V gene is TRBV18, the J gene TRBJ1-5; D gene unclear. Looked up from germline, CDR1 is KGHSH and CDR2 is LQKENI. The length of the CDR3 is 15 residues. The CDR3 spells CRTTPGGRVNQPQHF. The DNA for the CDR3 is TGTCGAACCACCCCAGGCGGCAGAGTCAATCAGCCCCAGCATTTT.

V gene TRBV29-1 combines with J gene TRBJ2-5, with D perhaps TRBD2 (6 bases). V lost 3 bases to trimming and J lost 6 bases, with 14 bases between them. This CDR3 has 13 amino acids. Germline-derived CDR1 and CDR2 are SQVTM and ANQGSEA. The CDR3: CSVDSPSAKTQYF. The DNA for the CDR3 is TGCAGCGTTGATTCGCCTAGCGCGAAGACCCAGTACTTC.

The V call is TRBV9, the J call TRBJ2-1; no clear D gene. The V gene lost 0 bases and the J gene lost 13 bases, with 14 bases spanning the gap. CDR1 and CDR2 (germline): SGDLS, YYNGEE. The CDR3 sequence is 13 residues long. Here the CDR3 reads CASSVATSDIQFF. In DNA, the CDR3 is TGTGCCAGCAGCGTAGCTACGTCAGATATACAGTTCTTC. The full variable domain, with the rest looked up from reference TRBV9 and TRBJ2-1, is DSGVTQTPKHLITATGQRVTLRCSPRSGDLSVYWYQQSLDQGLQFLIQYYNGEERAKGNILERFSAQQFPDLHSELNLSSLELGDSALYFCASSVATSDIQFFGPGTRLTVL.

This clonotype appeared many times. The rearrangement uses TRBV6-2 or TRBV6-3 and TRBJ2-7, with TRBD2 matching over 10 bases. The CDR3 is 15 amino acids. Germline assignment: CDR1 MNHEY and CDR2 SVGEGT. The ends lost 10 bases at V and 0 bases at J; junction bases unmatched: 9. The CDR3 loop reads CATRLAGASSYEQYF. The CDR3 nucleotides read TGTGCCACCCGCCTAGCGGGGGCAAGCTCCTACGAGCAGTACTTC.

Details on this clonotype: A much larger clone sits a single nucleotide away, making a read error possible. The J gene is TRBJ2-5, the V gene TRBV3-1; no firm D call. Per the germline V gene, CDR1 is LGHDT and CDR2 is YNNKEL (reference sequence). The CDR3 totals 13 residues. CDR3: CTSSQGNWETQYF. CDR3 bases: TGTACCAGCAGCCAAGGAAACTGGGAGACCCAGTACTTC.

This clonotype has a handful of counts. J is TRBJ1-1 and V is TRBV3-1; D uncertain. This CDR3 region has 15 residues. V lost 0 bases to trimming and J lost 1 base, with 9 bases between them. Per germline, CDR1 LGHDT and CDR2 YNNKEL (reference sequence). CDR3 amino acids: CASSQEATPNTEAFF. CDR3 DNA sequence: TGTGCCAGCAGCCAAGAGGCGACACCGAACACTGAAGCTTTCTTT.

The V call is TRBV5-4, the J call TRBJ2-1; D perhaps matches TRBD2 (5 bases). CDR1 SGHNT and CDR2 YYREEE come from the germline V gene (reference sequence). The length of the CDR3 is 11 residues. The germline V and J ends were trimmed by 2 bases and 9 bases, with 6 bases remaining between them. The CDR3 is CASSLAVEQFF. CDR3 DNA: TGTGCCAGCAGCTTAGCGGTTGAGCAGTTCTTC.

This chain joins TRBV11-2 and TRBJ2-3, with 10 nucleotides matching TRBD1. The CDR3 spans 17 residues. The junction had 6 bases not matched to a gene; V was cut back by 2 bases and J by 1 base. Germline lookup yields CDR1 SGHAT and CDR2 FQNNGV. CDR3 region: CASSLFTGQGRTDTQYF. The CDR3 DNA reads TGTGCCAGCAGCTTATTTACGGGACAGGGGCGCACAGATACGCAGTATTTT.

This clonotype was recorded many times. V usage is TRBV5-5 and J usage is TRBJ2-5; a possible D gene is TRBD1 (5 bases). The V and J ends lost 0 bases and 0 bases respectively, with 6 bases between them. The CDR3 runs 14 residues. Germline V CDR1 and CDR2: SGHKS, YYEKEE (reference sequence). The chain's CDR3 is CASSLGRDQETQYF. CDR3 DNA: TGTGCCAGCAGCTTGGGCAGGGACCAAGAGACCCAGTACTTC. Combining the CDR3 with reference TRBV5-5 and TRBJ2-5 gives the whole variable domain DAGVTQSPTHLIKTRGQQVTLRCSPISGHKSVSWYQQVLGQGPQFIFQYYEKEERGRGNFPDRFSARQFPNYSSELNVNALLLGDSALYLCASSLGRDQETQYFGPGTRLLVL.

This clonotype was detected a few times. The CDR3, as DNA: TGTGCCAGCAGCTTACAGCAAGAGACCCAGTACTTC. Translating it yields CASSLQQETQYF. The chain is built from TRBV7-2 and TRBJ2-5; D call uncertain. The CDR3 consists of 12 residues. V lost 2 bases, J lost 2 bases, and 3 bases lay in between. Germline values: CDR1 SGHTA, CDR2 FQGNSA.

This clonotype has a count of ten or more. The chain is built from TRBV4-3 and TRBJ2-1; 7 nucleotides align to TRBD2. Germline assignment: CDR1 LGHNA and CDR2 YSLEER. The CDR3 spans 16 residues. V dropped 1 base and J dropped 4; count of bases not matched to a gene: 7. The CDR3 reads CASSQGRRGSYNEQFF. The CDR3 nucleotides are TGCGCCAGCAGCCAAGGGAGGCGGGGGAGTTACAATGAGCAGTTCTTC.

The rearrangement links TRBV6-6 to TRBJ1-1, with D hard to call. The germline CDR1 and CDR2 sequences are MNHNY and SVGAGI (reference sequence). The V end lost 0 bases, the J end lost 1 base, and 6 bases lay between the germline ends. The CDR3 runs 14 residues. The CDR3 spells CASSYSGENTEAFF. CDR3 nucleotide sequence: TGTGCCAGCAGTTACTCCGGGGAGAACACTGAAGCTTTCTTT.

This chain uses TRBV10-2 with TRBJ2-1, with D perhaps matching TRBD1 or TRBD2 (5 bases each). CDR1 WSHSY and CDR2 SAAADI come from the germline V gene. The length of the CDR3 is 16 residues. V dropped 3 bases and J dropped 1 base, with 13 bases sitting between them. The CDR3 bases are TGCGCCAGCAGTGAACGGGACCCCCTTTCCTACAATGAGCAGTTCTTC. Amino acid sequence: CASSERDPLSYNEQFF.

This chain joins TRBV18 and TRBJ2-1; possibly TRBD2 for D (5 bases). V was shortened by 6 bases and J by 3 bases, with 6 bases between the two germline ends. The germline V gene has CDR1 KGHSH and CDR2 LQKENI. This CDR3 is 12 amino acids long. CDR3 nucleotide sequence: TGTGCCAGCTCTCGGGACTACAATGAGCAGTTCTTC. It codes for CASSRDYNEQFF.

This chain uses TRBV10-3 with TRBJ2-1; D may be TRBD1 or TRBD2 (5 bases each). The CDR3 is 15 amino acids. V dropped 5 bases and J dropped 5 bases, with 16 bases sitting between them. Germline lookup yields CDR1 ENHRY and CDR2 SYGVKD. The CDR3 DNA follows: TGTGCCATCAGTACAAAAACCGGGACCCACAATGAGCAGTTCTTC. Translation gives CAISTKTGTHNEQFF.

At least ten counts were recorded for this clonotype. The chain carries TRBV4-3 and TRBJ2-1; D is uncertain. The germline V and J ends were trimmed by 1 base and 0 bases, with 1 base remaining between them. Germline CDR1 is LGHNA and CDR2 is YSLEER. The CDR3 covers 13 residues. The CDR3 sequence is CASSQVSYNEQFF. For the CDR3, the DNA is TGCGCCAGCAGCCAAGTCTCCTACAATGAGCAGTTCTTC.

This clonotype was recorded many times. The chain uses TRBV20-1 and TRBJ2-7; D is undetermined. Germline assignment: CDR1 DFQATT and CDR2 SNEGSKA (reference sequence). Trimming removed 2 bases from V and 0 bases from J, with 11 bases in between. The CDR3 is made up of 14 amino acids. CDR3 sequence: CSARQRISSYEQYF. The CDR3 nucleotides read TGCAGTGCTAGACAGCGCATCTCCTCCTACGAGCAGTACTTC.

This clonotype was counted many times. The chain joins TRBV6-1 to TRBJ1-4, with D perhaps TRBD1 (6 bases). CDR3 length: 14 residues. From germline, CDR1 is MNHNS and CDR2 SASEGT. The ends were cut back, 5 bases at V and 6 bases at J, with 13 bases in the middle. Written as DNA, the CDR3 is TGTGCCAGCAGTTTTAGGGGGATGGATGAAAAACTGTTTTTT. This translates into CASSFRGMDEKLFF.